Below, 12 T cell receptor beta chains from the same sample are listed, as sequenced in a study of T cells in Graves' hyperthyroidism and ophthalmopathy. Amplification of TCR beta CDR3 regions was performed using RNA transcripts as template. RT-PCR in the first round (using the HTBI primer set) targeted the TCR CDR3. TCRdb called the multiplex PCR reads again in MiXCR, with one record for every CDR3 protein. The repertoire holds 500,000 to 600,000 distinct CDR3 sequences, with 15% to 20% as singletons. The material sequenced was blood. The source is a woman aged 18-30 years with Graves' hyperthyroidism.

V usage is TRBV10-3 and J usage is TRBJ1-2; tentative D call: TRBD1 (6 bases). V lost 4 bases to trimming and J lost 0 bases, with 12 bases between them. CDR3 length: 15 residues. Germline lookup yields CDR1 ENHRY and CDR2 SYGVKD. CDR3 protein: CAISGTGTPNYGYTF. Here the CDR3 DNA reads TGTGCCATCAGTGGTACAGGGACTCCTAACTATGGCTACACCTTC.

This clonotype was observed many times. The junction differs from germline at one of its ends, possibly a read error. V is TRBV7-2 and J is TRBJ2-3; D is unclear. CDR1 and CDR2 (germline): SGHTA, FQGNSA. The CDR3 is made up of 12 amino acids. CDR3 protein: CASSRSTDTQYF. DNA of the CDR3: TGCGCCAGCAGTCGTAGCACAGATACGCAGTATTTT. Filled out from reference TRBV7-2 and TRBJ2-3, the complete variable domain reads GAGVSQSPSNKVTEKGKDVELRCDPISGHTALYWYRQSLGQGLEFLIYFQGNSAPDKSGLPSDRFSAERTGGSVSTLTIQRTQQEDSAVYLCASSRSTDTQYFGPGTRLTVL.

In its sample, this clonotype was seen many times. The chain is built from TRBV28 and TRBJ2-1, with D tentatively TRBD2 (7 bases). Germline values: CDR1 MDHEN, CDR2 SYDVKM. Between the trimmed V and J ends, which lost 5 bases and 9 bases, there was a span of 14 bases. The CDR3 is 13 amino acids. CDR3 sequence: CASSPRGALEQFF. The CDR3 nucleotides are TGTGCCAGCAGTCCCCGGGGGGCCCTTGAGCAGTTCTTC.

The V gene is TRBV10-3, the J gene TRBJ2-2; D may be TRBD1 (6 bases). CDR1 is ENHRY, CDR2 SYGVKD, per germline. The CDR3 spans 12 residues. Trimming stripped 10 bases from V and 1 base from J, with 7 bases between. This chain's CDR3 is CATGQNTGELFF. The CDR3 bases are TGTGCCACGGGACAGAACACCGGGGAGCTGTTTTTT.

V is TRBV20-1 and J is TRBJ1-2; D is ambiguous. This CDR3 is 12 amino acids long. CDR1 DFQATT and CDR2 SNEGSKA come from the germline V gene (reference sequence). Trimming shortened V by 0 bases and J by 4 bases, and 6 bases separated the two germline ends. The CDR3 sequence is CSARELVYGYTF. As DNA, the CDR3 is TGCAGTGCTAGAGAGCTAGTCTATGGCTACACCTTC.

The V and J genes are TRBV14 and TRBJ2-1; D is unclear. The V gene's germline CDR1 is SGHDN and CDR2 FVKESK. V lost 2 bases and J 8 bases, leaving 10 bases between the germline ends. The CDR3 contains 13 residues. The DNA for the CDR3 is TGTGCCAGCAGCCAATGGGCCGGCGATGAGCAGTTCTTC. This sequence encodes CASSQWAGDEQFF.

This clonotype was detected a few times. This sequence joins TRBV4-1 and TRBJ2-2, with D perhaps TRBD1 (6 bases). Germline CDR1 MGHRA, CDR2 YSYEKL. Trimming took off 5 bases at V and 4 bases at J, with 17 bases between the two ends. The CDR3 is 16 amino acids. The CDR3 loop reads CASSTSPQGGTGELFF. As DNA, the CDR3 is TGCGCCAGCAGCACCAGCCCACAGGGCGGCACCGGGGAGCTGTTTTTT.

Comment on this clonotype: This clone may be a read error of a much larger clone one base away. This chain joins TRBV11-2 and TRBJ2-7, with a possible D match to TRBD1 (5 bases). Germline CDR1 is SGHAT and CDR2 is FQNNGV. Trimming took 1 base from V and 7 from J, leaving 11 bases between them. The CDR3 has 13 residues. DNA of the CDR3: TGTGCCAGCAGCTTAGGACAGCTCCGGGAGCAGTACTTC. It is translated as CASSLGQLREQYF.

As concerns this clonotype: Being one base from a much bigger clone, this may be a read error. The chain is built from TRBV11-1 and TRBJ2-7; a weak D match, TRBD2 (7 bases). Gene TRBJ2-1 matches the end of the DNA better, so the J call may be wrong. The CDR3 length is 13 residues. CDR1 SGHAT and CDR2 FQDESV come from the germline V gene (reference sequence). In DNA form, the CDR3 reads TGTGCCAGCAGCTTACGGGGGGCCTACGAGCAGTTCTTC. This codes for CASSLRGAYEQFF.

This clonotype was seen at least ten times. The rearrangement links TRBV18 to TRBJ2-7; no clear D. The V end was cut by 6 bases, the J end by 1 base, with 10 bases between. Germline assignment: CDR1 KGHSH and CDR2 LQKENI. CDR3 length: 13 residues. The CDR3 loop reads CASSETQSYEQYF. The CDR3 DNA follows: TGTGCCAGCTCGGAAACACAGTCCTACGAGCAGTACTTC. Using reference TRBV18 and TRBJ2-7 for the parts outside the CDR3, the full variable domain is NAGVMQNPRHLVRRRGQEARLRCSPMKGHSHVYWYRQLPEEGLKFMVYLQKENIIDESGMPKERFSAEFPKEGPSILRIQQVVRGDSAAYFCASSETQSYEQYFGPGTRLTVT.

This clonotype was seen more than once but under ten times. The chain joins TRBV6-1 to TRBJ1-2; possible D gene TRBD1, 5 bases. The ends were cut back, 4 bases at V and 4 bases at J, with 16 bases in the middle. This CDR3 is built from 15 residues. Looked up from germline, CDR1 is MNHNS and CDR2 is SASEGT. The CDR3: CASSAETVIPYGYTF. The DNA of the CDR3 is TGTGCCAGCAGTGCTGAGACAGTCATCCCCTATGGCTACACCTTC.

The chain recombines TRBV11-2 with TRBJ2-3, with no clear D. Trimming shortened V by 0 bases and J by 6 bases, and 10 bases separated the two germline ends. The CDR3 is made up of 14 amino acids. Germline V gene sequence: CDR1 SGHAT, CDR2 FQNNGV. CDR3 sequence reads: CASSLEGSLDTQYF. The CDR3 DNA follows: TGTGCCAGCAGCTTAGAGGGTAGCTTGGATACGCAGTATTTT.